This paragraph reports one T cell receptor (beta chain). Its antigen is unknown. V was clipped by 0 bases and J by 1 base, with 9 bases between them. This CDR3 region has 14 residues. Germline CDR1 and CDR2: GTSNPN and SVGIG (reference sequence). Specified treatment: approximately 11-day PBMC culture with coronavirus spike peptide pools or control peptides (ViraFEST assay). The Oncomine TCR Beta short-read assay was what sequenced the DNA obtained from cultured CD4+ T cells. From the PCR reads, TCRdb called clonotypes with MiXCR, one entry per CDR3 protein. This repertoire shows 24,000 or so distinct CDR3 sequences, roughly three fifths found once; its top ten account for approximately 2.8%. This record comes from a study of vaccination and CD4 T cells after COVID-19. Across the whole study: For post-vaccine samples, collection took place a median roughly 76 days after dose two, ranging from 14 to 241. Control cultures, each given a CEFX pool, an HIV-1 Nef pool, or no peptide, were included.

The source material was CD4+ T cells from blood, cultured in vitro. The rearrangement uses TRBV30 and TRBJ1-1; D not resolved. This sequence was found in a human donor who had recovered from COVID-19. The DNA for the CDR3 is TGTGCCTGGAGTGTCGGCGGATCGAACACTGAAGCTTTCTTT. Protein sequence: CAWSVGGSNTEAFF.